The next 29 T cell receptor beta chains were all read from a single sample in a study of identical twins. From the 5' RACE reads, TCRdb called clonotypes with MiXCR, one entry per CDR3 protein. The top ten hold approximately 1% of the sample, which has fewer than 500,000 distinct CDR3 sequences, roughly 13% seen once. These same data were also listed under a study on yellow fever vaccine responses in identical twins.

The sample consisted of CD4+ T cells sorted from blood. Receptors originate from a woman aged 18-30 years in good health.

This chain connects TRBV5-1 to TRBJ2-3, with 8 positions matching TRBD2. Germline assignment: CDR1 SGHRS and CDR2 YFSETQ. The CDR3 is 15 residues long. The junction had 8 bases not matched to a gene; V was cut back by 5 bases and J by 3 bases. The CDR3 sequence is CASRYISGITDTQYF. The CDR3 DNA reads as TGCGCCAGCAGATATATTAGCGGGATTACAGATACGCAGTATTTT. Full variable domain (rest looked up from reference TRBV5-1 and TRBJ2-3): KAGVTQTPRYLIKTRGQQVTLSCSPISGHRSVSWYQQTPGQGLQFLFEYFSETQRNKGNFPGRFSGRQFSNSRSEMNVSTLELGDSALYLCASRYISGITDTQYFGPGTRLTVL.

This clonotype showed up just a few times. The rearrangement joins TRBV20-1 to TRBJ2-6; D may be TRBD2 (5 bases). With 3 bases removed from V and 1 base from J, the gap between germline ends came to 10 bases. The CDR3 has 15 amino acids. In germline, CDR1 is DFQATT, CDR2 SNEGSKA (reference sequence). CDR3 loop: CSARSPGSGANVLTF. DNA of the CDR3: TGCAGTGCTAGGTCTCCGGGGTCTGGGGCCAACGTCCTGACTTTC.

The genes are TRBV7-8 and TRBJ2-5, with 10 bases that match TRBD2. V shed 7 bases, J shed 0 bases, and the junction held 2 bases outside the gene matches. Germline loops: CDR1 SGHVS, CDR2 FQNEAQ. The CDR3 runs to 14 residues. Here the CDR3 DNA reads TGTGCCAGCAAACTAGCGGGGTACCAAGAGACCCAGTACTTC. Residues: CASKLAGYQETQYF.

In this sample, this clonotype turned up a few times. The rearrangement joins TRBV12-3 or TRBV12-4 to TRBJ2-7, with TRBD2 matching 8 bases. The CDR3 loop spans 16 amino acids. V shed 4 bases and J 3 bases; nucleotides not matched to a gene: 11. The CDR3 sequence: CASSSPSGSPGYEQYF. As DNA, the CDR3 is TGTGCCAGCAGTTCACCAAGCGGGAGCCCCGGCTACGAGCAGTACTTC.

The V call is TRBV6-5, the J call TRBJ1-5; D is unclear. The CDR3 has 14 amino acids. Trimming shortened V by 3 bases and J by 4 bases, and 10 bases separated the two germline ends. Looked up from germline, CDR1 is MNHEY and CDR2 is SVGAGI. The CDR3, as DNA: TGTGCCAGCAGTTATTCCCCGTTTAATCAGCCCCAGCATTTT. It encodes CASSYSPFNQPQHF.

The rearrangement uses TRBV27 and TRBJ1-4; weak D call: TRBD1 (5 bases). V was clipped by 6 bases and J by 6 bases, with 14 bases between them. This CDR3 is 14 amino acids long. Per the germline V gene, CDR1 is MNHEY and CDR2 is SMNVEV (reference sequence). The CDR3 DNA sequence: TGTGCCAGCAGCCATTGGGGGTTGGATGAAAAACTGTTTTTT. Translating it yields CASSHWGLDEKLFF.

V is TRBV30 and J is TRBJ2-2; 8 bases map to TRBD1. V was clipped by 0 bases and J by 6 bases; unmatched bases: 3. Germline CDR1 is GTSNPN and CDR2 is SVGIG (reference sequence). The CDR3 length is 14 residues. The CDR3 region is CAWSVTGVAGELFF. In DNA, the CDR3 is TGTGCCTGGAGTGTGACAGGGGTGGCCGGGGAGCTGTTTTTT.

In its sample, this clonotype was seen a few times. This chain uses TRBV10-3 with TRBJ2-1, with 11 bases that match TRBD2. Trimming cost V 9 bases and J 9 bases; bases outside gene matches: 1. There are 11 residues in the CDR3. The germline V gene encodes CDR1 ENHRY and CDR2 SYGVKD. The CDR3 sequence is CAIGLAGEQFF. CDR3 bases: TGTGCCATTGGACTAGCGGGTGAGCAGTTCTTC.

This clonotype was seen repeatedly, ten times or more. The chain carries TRBV5-4 and TRBJ2-5; 7 bases align to TRBD2. Trimming took 4 bases from V and 1 from J; bases not matched to a gene: 4. There are 14 residues in the CDR3. Germline V gene sequence: CDR1 SGHNT, CDR2 YYREEE (reference sequence). The CDR3 region has the DNA TGTGCCAGCAGCGAGACTAGCCGCCAAGAGACCCAGTACTTC. As protein: CASSETSRQETQYF.

This clonotype was seen a few times. V and J are TRBV2 and TRBJ1-6, with D unclear. The CDR3 has 13 amino acids. Germline lookup yields CDR1 SNHLY and CDR2 FYNNEI. Trimming stripped 4 bases from V and 14 bases from J, with 15 bases between. The CDR3 DNA reads as TGTGCCAGCAGTGTCTTCGGGGAAGGCACCCTCCACTTT. As protein: CASSVFGEGTLHF.

The chain uses TRBV5-5 and TRBJ2-2, with D uncertain. V was shortened by 2 bases and J by 2 bases, with 13 bases between the two germline ends. The germline V gene encodes CDR1 SGHKS and CDR2 YYEKEE (reference sequence). The CDR3 loop spans 16 amino acids. The CDR3 bases are TGTGCCAGCAGCTTCTCACCGCCCGTAAACACCGGGGAGCTGTTTTTT. Residues: CASSFSPPVNTGELFF.

In its sample, this clonotype was seen a few times. The chain carries TRBV20-1 and TRBJ1-6; D gene uncertain. Per germline, CDR1 DFQATT and CDR2 SNEGSKA (reference sequence). V was clipped by 6 bases and J by 10 bases, with 16 bases between them. The CDR3 has 13 residues. CDR3: CSARREVGSPLHF. The CDR3 DNA reads as TGCAGTGCAAGGAGGGAGGTAGGGTCACCCCTCCACTTT.

This chain connects TRBV5-1 to TRBJ1-2; D remains unclear. CDR1 and CDR2 from the germline V gene are SGHRS and YFSETQ. V shed 0 bases and J shed 6 bases, with 6 bases lying between them. The CDR3 spans 12 residues. For the CDR3, the DNA is TGCGCCAGCAGCTTGGACCGGAATGGCTACACCTTC. Translation gives CASSLDRNGYTF.

There are a few counts of this clonotype. The CDR3 reads CASSAAGPAGEKLFF. CDR3 in DNA: TGTGCCAGCAGCGCAGCGGGTCCCGCTGGAGAAAAACTGTTTTTT. This chain links TRBV5-6 with TRBJ1-4; no definite D call. Germline V gives CDR1 SGHDT, CDR2 YYEEEE. This CDR3 is 15 amino acids long. The V end was cut by 4 bases, the J end by 8 bases, with 18 bases between.

This clonotype was counted a few times. The V and J genes are TRBV12-3 or TRBV12-4 and TRBJ2-1; 8 nucleotides match TRBD1. V trimming: 4 bases; J trimming: 4 bases; junction bases outside the gene matches: 6. The CDR3 loop spans 15 amino acids. DNA of the CDR3: TGTGCCAGCAGTTCCGCCGGACAGGGTTACAATGAGCAGTTCTTC. This translates into CASSSAGQGYNEQFF.

J is TRBJ2-3 and V is TRBV30; unclear D gene. The CDR3 covers 12 residues. V lost 2 bases, J lost 6 bases, and 9 bases lay in between. Germline CDR1 is GTSNPN and CDR2 is SVGIG (reference sequence). In DNA form, the CDR3 reads TGTGCCTGGAGTTTTAAGTCCGATACGCAGTATTTT. Its protein product is CAWSFKSDTQYF.

The rearrangement links TRBV14 to TRBJ2-1; TRBD1 might be the D (6 bases). Germline lookup yields CDR1 SGHDN and CDR2 FVKESK. The V and J ends lost 4 bases and 5 bases respectively, with 21 bases between them. CDR3 size: 17 residues. CDR3 amino acids: CASSPELAANRDNEQFF. CDR3 sequence (DNA): TGTGCCAGCAGCCCTGAGTTGGCCGCAAACAGGGACAATGAGCAGTTCTTC.

The chain couples TRBV4-2 to TRBJ2-7, with TRBD2 matching over 10 bases. J was trimmed by 1 base and V by 5 bases; bases with no gene match: 11. The CDR3 runs to 17 residues. Germline CDR1 and CDR2: LGHNA and YNFKEQ. CDR3 in DNA: TGTGCCAGCAGCGAACTGGGGGTAGCGGGAGGTTCCTACGAGCAGTACTTC. This sequence encodes CASSELGVAGGSYEQYF.

The chain employs TRBV10-2 and TRBJ2-5; TRBD2 matches 9 bases. V lost 6 bases and J lost 2; bases outside the gene matches: 7. CDR1 and CDR2 (germline): WSHSY, SAAADI. This CDR3 has 15 amino acids. The CDR3 here is CASSFSGSFQETQYF. CDR3 in DNA: TGCGCCAGCAGCTTTAGCGGGAGCTTTCAAGAGACCCAGTACTTC.

This clonotype was recorded a few times. V usage is TRBV9 and J usage is TRBJ2-2; the match to TRBD2 covers 11 bases. This CDR3 has 16 residues. Germline V gene sequence: CDR1 SGDLS, CDR2 YYNGEE. The V gene end was trimmed by 4 bases and the J gene end by 7 bases; junction bases not matched to a gene: 9. The CDR3 bases are TGTGCCAGCAGCATCCTAGCGGGGGGCCAGGGCGGGGAGCTGTTTTTT. Its translation is CASSILAGGQGGELFF. Full variable domain (remainder filled in from reference TRBV9 and TRBJ2-2): DSGVTQTPKHLITATGQRVTLRCSPRSGDLSVYWYQQSLDQGLQFLIQYYNGEERAKGNILERFSAQQFPDLHSELNLSSLELGDSALYFCASSILAGGQGGELFFGEGSRLTVL.

The chain employs TRBV12-3 or TRBV12-4 and TRBJ1-5, with 7 positions matching TRBD1. After removal of 6 bases from V and 10 bases from J, the junction contained 9 bases not matched to a gene. This CDR3 is 13 amino acids long. Written as DNA, the CDR3 is TGTGCCAGCAGATTGACAGGGCCGGGCCCCCAGCATTTT. It specifies CASRLTGPGPQHF.

In this sample, this clonotype turned up many times. The chain is built from TRBV2 and TRBJ2-5; possible D gene TRBD2, 5 bases. Trimming took off 7 bases at V and 5 bases at J, with 20 bases between the two ends. Per the germline V gene, CDR1 is SNHLY and CDR2 is FYNNEI. The CDR3 runs 15 residues. CDR3 protein: CASIHRADPRETQYF. The CDR3 nucleotides read TGTGCCAGCATTCATCGAGCGGACCCCAGGGAGACCCAGTACTTC.

V gene TRBV7-9 combines with J gene TRBJ1-3; the D is unclear. The germline CDR1 and CDR2 sequences are SEHNR and FQNEAQ (reference sequence). The CDR3 loop spans 17 amino acids. The germline V and J ends were trimmed by 1 base and 1 base, with 14 bases remaining between them. For the CDR3, the DNA is TGTGCCAGCAGCTTAGGGGTCTCCGGATTTTCTGGAAACACCATATATTTT. Translating gives CASSLGVSGFSGNTIYF. Together with reference TRBV7-9 and TRBJ1-3, the CDR3 gives the full variable domain: DTGVSQNPRHKITKRGQNVTFRCDPISEHNRLYWYRQTLGQGPEFLTYFQNEAQLEKSRLLSDRFSAERPKGSFSTLEIQRTEQGDSAMYLCASSLGVSGFSGNTIYFGEGSWLTVV.

Concerning this clonotype: A much larger clone lies one base from this, so it may be a read error. J is TRBJ2-1 and V is TRBV11-2; D gene unclear. This CDR3 contains 13 residues. The V gene's germline CDR1 is SGHAT and CDR2 FQNNGV. Written as DNA, the CDR3 is TGTGCCAGCAGCTTAGATAGGAACAATAAGCAGTTCTTC. Protein sequence: CASSLDRNNKQFF. The full variable domain, in which reference TRBV11-2 and TRBJ2-1 provide the parts outside the CDR3, is EAGVAQSPRYKIIEKRQSVAFWCNPISGHATLYWYQQILGQGPKLLIQFQNNGVVDDSQLPKDRFSAERLKGVDSTLKIQPAKLEDSAVYLCASSLDRNNKQFFGPGTRLTVL.

The table lists this clonotype with a few counts. The rearrangement joins TRBV27 to TRBJ1-5; 7 nucleotides align to TRBD1. Germline lookup yields CDR1 MNHEY and CDR2 SMNVEV (reference sequence). The CDR3 loop spans 15 amino acids. Losses at the gene ends were 3 bases for V and 4 bases for J; bases not matched to a gene: 6. Written as DNA, the CDR3 is TGTGCCAGCAGTTTCCTTGGCAGGGGGAATCAGCCCCAGCATTTT. This translates into CASSFLGRGNQPQHF.

The V gene is TRBV7-9, the J gene TRBJ2-1, with D possibly TRBD2 on 5 matching bases. This CDR3 spans 14 amino acids. With 5 bases removed from V and 8 bases from J, the gap between germline ends came to 16 bases. The germline gives CDR1 SEHNR, CDR2 FQNEAQ (reference sequence). CDR3 sequence (DNA): TGTGCCAGCAGCCAACCTAAGGGCGGGTATGAGCAGTTCTTC. Translating gives CASSQPKGGYEQFF.

This clonotype came up many times. This chain links TRBV5-1 with TRBJ2-7; 7 nucleotides line up with TRBD1. The V gene end was trimmed by 4 bases and the J gene end by 0 bases; junction bases not matched to a gene: 7. CDR1 is SGHRS, CDR2 YFSETQ, per germline. The length of the CDR3 is 15 residues. CDR3 loop: CASSPQGRSSYEQYF. The CDR3 bases are TGCGCCAGCAGCCCACAGGGGAGAAGCTCCTACGAGCAGTACTTC.

This clonotype was seen only a few times. The chain has TRBV7-9 and TRBJ2-7; 9 bases fit TRBD1. CDR3 length equals 16 residues. The V and J ends lost 5 bases and 2 bases, in that order; junction bases with no gene match: 10. Germline values: CDR1 SEHNR, CDR2 FQNEAQ (reference sequence). CDR3 sequence reads: CASSTTDRGITYEQYF. CDR3 sequence (DNA): TGTGCCAGCAGCACCACCGACAGGGGGATCACCTACGAGCAGTACTTC.

V is TRBV10-3 and J is TRBJ2-7, with 12 positions matching TRBD1. Germline values: CDR1 ENHRY, CDR2 SYGVKD. The V segment lost 6 bases and the J segment 4 bases; nucleotides outside the gene matches: 7. The CDR3 extends over 15 amino acids. CDR3 amino acids: CAIREGDRGRYEQYF. As DNA, the CDR3 is TGTGCCATCAGAGAAGGGGACAGGGGGCGTTACGAGCAGTACTTC.